This TCR beta chain came from a study of spatial heterogeneity in lung cancer. Study summary: An average of more than ten raw reads was observed per unique TCR and UMI combination.

The presence of a unique molecular identifier marked each TCR cDNA molecule. TCRdb called the 5' RACE reads again in MiXCR, with one record for every CDR3 protein. This table holds about 38,000 distinct CDR3 sequences, roughly 5.4% found once. This clonotype came up many times. Time point indicated: sample taken at primary tumor resection. This CDR3 is built from 13 residues. The V and J ends lost 1 base and 3 bases respectively, with 10 bases between them. The germline gives CDR1 DFQATT, CDR2 SNEGSKA (reference sequence). Sequencing was performed on PBMCs, taken at surgery. The sequence was obtained from a female donor with early-stage non-small cell lung cancer. The chain is built from TRBV20-1 and TRBJ2-7, with D possibly TRBD1 on 5 matching bases. The CDR3 bases are TGCAGTGCTAGAGGGCAGGGAAACTACGAGCAGTACTTC. The encoded protein is CSARGQGNYEQYF.